This TCR beta chain was found in a study of T cells after yellow fever vaccination. The wider study: SMART-Seq v4 Ultra Low Input prepared the low-cell-number fractions. Findings of the study overall: Post-booster samples contained most primary-vaccination clones (approximately 96% CD4, 88% CD8). The secondary response peaked faster, at day 5 versus 15, but was weaker.

This clonotype was counted ten times or more. Antigen unknown. TCRdb ran MiXCR on the 5' RACE reads and lists one entry per CDR3 protein. The table records approximately 240,000 distinct CDR3 sequences, about 3.7% of them present only once. This specimen was PBMCs, taken 15 days after the yellow fever booster vaccination. This TCR came from a man aged 18 to 35 who received the YFV17D yellow fever vaccine.

The CDR3 DNA sequence: TGTGCCAGCAGATTCGGGGGTACCTACACAGATACGCAGTATTTT. Amino acids: CASRFGGTYTDTQYF. This chain joins TRBV6-6 and TRBJ2-3; perhaps TRBD2 as D (6 bases). Germline V gene lookup returns CDR1 MNHNY and CDR2 SVGAGI (reference sequence). Between the trimmed V and J ends, which lost 6 bases and 2 bases, there was a span of 15 bases. This CDR3 is 15 amino acids long.